Below are 10 T cell receptor beta chains sequenced from a single sample in a study of Tregs in tolerant kidney transplant recipients. Only in-frame clones appear in the TCRdb table, and some are missing; sequencing was by immunoSEQ multiplex PCR. This table lists tens of thousands of clones. Sequenced material: CD4+ T cells from blood, taken before the transplant. The receptors originated from a human donor who received a combined kidney and bone marrow transplant.

To note about this clone: The CDR3 is cut off 3 residues early in the read; its end comes from the germline J gene. The rearrangement uses TRBV6-1 and TRBJ1-6; TRBD1 agrees at 11 bases. The CDR3 runs to 15 residues. Losses at the gene ends were 4 bases for V and 9 bases for J; bases not matched to a gene: 5. Germline lookup yields CDR1 MNHNS and CDR2 SASEGT. The CDR3 loop is CASSAAGTGGSPLHF. CDR3 bases read: TGTGCCAGCAGTGCCGCCGGGACAGGGGGTTCACCC.

Comments on this clone: Read sequence stops 3 residues before the CDR3 end, and the germline J gene provides the missing end. The chain recombines TRBV3-1 (or the pseudogene TRBV3-2) with TRBJ2-1, with 8 bases aligning to TRBD2. Germline V gives CDR1 LGHDT, CDR2 YNNKEL (reference sequence). This CDR3 has 17 residues. The junction had 9 bases not matched to a gene; V was cut back by 0 bases and J by 5 bases. CDR3 DNA (partial): TGTGCCAGCAGCCAAGATCACCGAGCGGGGGAAGACAATGAG. This encodes CASSQDHRAGEDNE. Given in full, the CDR3 is CASSQDHRAGEDNEQFF.

A remark on this clone: Sequencing ends 3 residues short of the CDR3 end; the germline J gene provides the rest. The chain carries TRBV19 and TRBJ1-6; D is undetermined. The V end lost 5 bases, the J end lost 8 bases, and 19 bases lay between the germline ends. This CDR3 contains 16 residues. Germline CDR1 LNHDA, CDR2 SQIVND (reference sequence). The CDR3 here is CASSPTTPVVHSPLHF. CDR3 DNA (partial): TGTGCCAGTAGTCCAACTACACCGGTGGTTCATTCACCC. The full variable domain, in which reference TRBV19 and TRBJ1-6 provide the parts outside the CDR3, is DGGITQSPKYLFRKEGQNVTLSCEQNLNHDAMYWYRQDPGQGLRLIYYSQIVNDFQKGDIAEGYSVSREKKESFPLTVTSAQKNPTAFYLCASSPTTPVVHSPLHFGNGTRLTVT.

CDR3 in amino acids: CSASRLADGIDTQYF. CDR3 bases read: TGCAGTGCTAGCCGACTAGCGGACGGTATAGATACG. V usage is TRBV20-1 and J usage is TRBJ2-3; 9 nucleotides match TRBD2. Read data end 3 residues before the CDR3 end; the end is taken from the germline J gene. Germline lookup yields CDR1 DFQATT and CDR2 SNEGSKA (reference sequence). The CDR3 is 15 amino acids. With V trimmed by 3 bases and J by 5 bases, 9 bases remained unmatched.

Points on this clone: With the read ending 3 residues before the CDR3 end, the germline J gene is used to fill in that end. V and J are TRBV19 and TRBJ2-3; 7 bases match TRBD1. Germline lookup yields CDR1 LNHDA and CDR2 SQIVND (reference sequence). CDR3 size: 15 residues. With 2 bases clipped from V and 3 bases from J, the junction kept 5 bases outside the gene matches. The CDR3 here is CASSIHRGQTDTQYF. Incomplete CDR3 DNA: TGTGCCAGTAGTATACATAGGGGACAGACAGATACG.

As concerns this clone: With the read ending 3 residues before the CDR3 end, the germline J gene is used to fill in that end. The rearrangement joins TRBV6-2 or TRBV6-3 to TRBJ2-1, with D unclear. Germline V gene lookup returns CDR1 MNHEY and CDR2 SVGEGT. CDR3 length: 14 residues. V was pared by 6 bases and J by 0 bases, with 9 bases between. The sequenced part of the CDR3 DNA is TGTGCCAGCAGCAACCCCAGCTCCTACAATGAG. Translating gives CASSNPSSYNE. The full CDR3 protein reads CASSNPSSYNEQFF.

As concerns this clone: The read ends 3 residues before the CDR3 terminus; that terminus is restored from the germline J gene. V and J are TRBV7-2 and TRBJ1-1; tentatively, D is TRBD1 (5 bases). Germline V gene data show CDR1 as SGHTA and CDR2 as FQGNSA. CDR3 length equals 12 residues. The CDR3 spells CASSSRQTEAFF. The sequenced CDR3 bases are TGTGCCAGCAGCTCCCGACAGACAGAA. Combining the CDR3 with reference TRBV7-2 and TRBJ1-1 gives the whole variable domain GAGVSQSPSNKVTEKGKDVELRCDPISGHTALYWYRQSLGQGLEFLIYFQGNSAPDKSGLPSDRFSAERTGGSVSTLTIQRTQQEDSAVYLCASSSRQTEAFFGQGTRLTVV.

On this clone itself: The read terminates 3 residues ahead of where the CDR3 ends, so the germline J gene completes it. The chain employs TRBV5-6 and TRBJ2-3; D uncertain. The CDR3 contains 12 residues. Germline V lookup: CDR1 SGHDT, CDR2 YYEEEE. V was shortened by 1 base and J by 3 bases, with 3 bases between the two germline ends. CDR3 bases read: TGTGCCAGCAGCTTGATAACAGATACG. Its protein is CASSLITDT. The entire CDR3 is CASSLITDTQYF.

To note about this clone: The CDR3 end is not reached by the read, which stops 3 residues before it; the germline J gene fills it in. The chain joins TRBV5-5 to TRBJ1-4; D unresolved. The CDR3 runs 15 residues. V dropped 5 bases and J dropped 3 bases, with 14 bases sitting between them. CDR1 is SGHKS, CDR2 YYEKEE, per germline (reference sequence). The sequenced CDR3 bases are TGTGCCAGCAGTTTACTAGGGTTACCTAATGAAAAA. This codes for CASSLLGLPNEK. The CDR3, in full, reads CASSLLGLPNEKLFF.

For this clone: The read halts 3 residues ahead of the CDR3 end, with the missing end drawn from the germline J gene. V and J are TRBV7-8 and TRBJ2-7; no firm D call. V lost 3 bases to trimming and J lost 2 bases, with 2 bases between them. The CDR3 totals 11 residues. Looked up from germline, CDR1 is SGHVS and CDR2 is FQNEAQ. The CDR3 spells CASSFTYEQYF. The CDR3 DNA, read in part, is TGTGCCAGCAGCTTTACCTACGAG.